The 18 T cell receptor beta chains in this list originate from one sample, sequenced in a study of early T cells in non-severe SARS-CoV-2 infection. TCRdb itself ran the 5' RACE reads through MiXCR, one entry per CDR3 protein. The data hold tens of thousands of distinct CDR3 sequences, with 5% to 6.5% observed a single time. This sample comprised whole blood, obtained at baseline. The receptors derive from an adult who was a healthcare worker with PCR-confirmed SARS-CoV-2 infection or an uninfected control (not recorded which).

In its sample, this clonotype was seen many times. The rearrangement uses TRBV29-1 and TRBJ2-1; D gene ambiguous. CDR1 is SQVTM, CDR2 ANQGSEA, per germline. This CDR3 is 10 amino acids long. Between the trimmed V and J ends, which lost 4 bases and 8 bases, there was a span of 6 bases. For the CDR3, the DNA is TGCAGCGTTGCCAGCTATGAGCAGTTCTTC. Its translation is CSVASYEQFF.

This clonotype was observed many times. This chain links TRBV21-1 with TRBJ2-5; the table's D call, TRBD1, was not checked against the DNA. TRBV21-1 is a known pseudogene. This CDR3 contains 17 residues. Here the CDR3 DNA reads TGTGCCAGCAGCAAAGTCCTTAGCGGAACCAGGGGGGAGACCCAGTACTTC. Its translation is CASSKVLSGTRGETQYF.

This chain uses TRBV20-1 with TRBJ2-1; TRBD2 matches 7 bases. CDR1 and CDR2 from the germline V gene are DFQATT and SNEGSKA (reference sequence). The J segment lost 9 bases and the V segment lost 6 bases, leaving 17 bases of the junction unmatched. The CDR3 length is 15 residues. The CDR3 DNA reads as TGCAGTGCCCTCTCTCCGCGGGAGAGCCGGGGTGAGCAGTTCTTC. It is translated as CSALSPRESRGEQFF.

The V and J genes are TRBV19 and TRBJ2-5, with TRBD2 identical over 14 bases. This CDR3 is 17 amino acids long. In germline, CDR1 is LNHDA, CDR2 SQIVND (reference sequence). Trimming cost V 5 bases and J 6 bases; bases outside gene matches: 11. The CDR3 DNA sequence: TGTGCCAGTAGTCCCAGGACTAGCGGGGGGCAGGACCAGACCCAGTACTTC. Amino acid sequence: CASSPRTSGGQDQTQYF.

This clonotype was counted ten times or more. The chain recombines TRBV6-2 or TRBV6-3 with TRBJ1-4; unclear D gene. The ends were cut back, 5 bases at V and 7 bases at J, with 14 bases in the middle. The CDR3 runs 14 residues. In germline, CDR1 is MNHEY, CDR2 SVGEGT. CDR3: CASSRRHRSEKLFF. The CDR3 nucleotides read TGTGCCAGCAGTCGCCGACATAGGAGTGAAAAACTGTTTTTT.

This clonotype showed up many times. This chain links TRBV19 with TRBJ1-2; no definite D call. Germline values: CDR1 LNHDA, CDR2 SQIVND (reference sequence). The length of the CDR3 is 15 residues. The V end was cut by 3 bases, the J end by 6 bases, with 17 bases between. The CDR3 region has the DNA TGTGCCAGTAGTATTTCCGCCGATCATTTTAATGGCTACACCTTC. The encoded protein is CASSISADHFNGYTF.

This clonotype came up many times. V is TRBV21-1 and J is TRBJ2-2; no check of the table's D call, TRBD2, against the DNA was made. TRBV21-1 is flagged as a pseudogene. This CDR3 region has 16 residues. The CDR3 DNA sequence: TGTGCCAGCAGCTTACTTAGCGGGAGGGTAACCGGGGAGCTGTTTTTT. Protein sequence: CASSLLSGRVTGELFF.

This clonotype was observed many times. J is TRBJ1-1 and V is TRBV4-2, with 7 positions matching TRBD1. V dropped 1 base and J dropped 3; count of bases not matched to a gene: 5. This CDR3 contains 15 residues. Germline CDR1 is LGHNA and CDR2 is YNFKEQ. This chain's CDR3 is CASSQGAGGDTEAFF. The DNA of the CDR3 is TGTGCCAGCAGCCAAGGAGCAGGGGGGGACACTGAAGCTTTCTTT.

This clonotype was counted ten times or more. The chain couples TRBV5-4 to TRBJ2-5; D uncertain. This CDR3 spans 13 amino acids. Germline assignment: CDR1 SGHNT and CDR2 YYREEE (reference sequence). The V gene lost 7 bases and the J gene lost 1 base, with 11 bases spanning the gap. Here the CDR3 reads CASRTAIQETQYF. CDR3 DNA: TGTGCCAGCCGTACAGCGATCCAAGAGACCCAGTACTTC.

At least ten counts were recorded for this clonotype. The chain joins TRBV24-1 to TRBJ1-5, with TRBD1 matching 7 bases. In germline, CDR1 is KGHDR, CDR2 SFDVKD. The CDR3 contains 14 residues. J gave up 7 bases and V 4 bases, and 6 bases lay outside the gene matches. CDR3 protein: CATSDDRAWQPQHF. In DNA form, the CDR3 reads TGTGCCACCAGTGACGACAGGGCTTGGCAGCCCCAGCATTTT.

This clonotype was observed at least ten times. V gene TRBV4-3 combines with J gene TRBJ1-1, with a possible D match to TRBD1 (5 bases). V dropped 1 base and J dropped 5 bases, with 11 bases sitting between them. The germline CDR1 and CDR2 sequences are LGHNA and YSLEER. CDR3 length: 14 residues. The CDR3 region is CASSQVGGGTEAFF. As DNA, the CDR3 is TGCGCCAGCAGCCAAGTTGGGGGGGGGACTGAAGCTTTCTTT.

The sample holds many counts of this clonotype. The CDR3 bases are TGTGCCAGCAGCGCTAAGACGGGGGCCGATACGCCAGCTTTCTTT. Protein: CASSAKTGADTPAFF. V usage is TRBV9 and J usage is TRBJ1-1, with a possible D match to TRBD1 (6 bases). The germline gives CDR1 SGDLS, CDR2 YYNGEE. The CDR3 extends over 15 amino acids. V was pared by 3 bases and J by 10 bases, with 22 bases between.

This clonotype came up a few times. This could be a read error, since a much larger clone is one nucleotide away. The chain joins TRBV10-3 to TRBJ2-7; TRBD1 matches 7 bases. CDR3 length: 17 residues. CDR1 is ENHRY and CDR2 is SYGVKD in the germline V gene. CDR3 amino acids: CAISELGTVGYSYKQYF. In DNA, the CDR3 is TGTGCCATCAGTGAGCTCGGGACAGTGGGATACTCCTACAAGCAGTACTTC.

This clonotype appeared many times. The CDR3 DNA sequence: TGTGCCAGCAGCTTAAATGGGAATAGCAATCAGCCCCAGCATTTT. Its protein product is CASSLNGNSNQPQHF. The rearrangement joins TRBV11-2 to TRBJ1-5; D remains unclear. V lost 2 bases and J lost 0, with 8 bases in between. Germline CDR1 reads SGHAT; CDR2 reads FQNNGV. The CDR3 runs 15 residues.

This clonotype was seen repeatedly, ten times or more. The chain recombines TRBV5-6 with TRBJ1-6; 8 bases align to TRBD1. V dropped 0 bases and J dropped 10; count of bases not matched to a gene: 6. Germline CDR1 and CDR2: SGHDT and YYEEEE. The CDR3 is 15 amino acids. CDR3 in amino acids: CASSLAQGARSPLHF. For the CDR3, the DNA is TGTGCCAGCAGCTTGGCCCAGGGGGCACGGTCACCCCTCCACTTT.

This clonotype appeared many times. The rearrangement joins TRBV24-1 to TRBJ2-1, with TRBD2 matching 10 bases. CDR1 is KGHDR, CDR2 SFDVKD, per germline. The CDR3 length is 15 residues. The ends lost 4 bases at V and 7 bases at J; junction bases unmatched: 6. DNA for the CDR3: TGTGCCACCAGTGACCGAGGGACTAGCGTGAATGAGCAGTTCTTC. Protein: CATSDRGTSVNEQFF.

This clonotype was picked up a small number of times. The chain has TRBV29-1 and TRBJ2-2; TRBD1 matches 8 bases. The CDR3 extends over 13 amino acids. Trimming at V came to 5 bases and at J to 9 bases, leaving 8 bases not matched to a gene. Germline V gives CDR1 SQVTM, CDR2 ANQGSEA. CDR3 nucleotide sequence: TGCAGCGTTAGCGGACAGGGAGGCCGGGAGCTGTTTTTT. Protein product: CSVSGQGGRELFF.

This clonotype was recorded many times. The rearrangement links TRBV12-3 or TRBV12-4 to TRBJ2-5; D not resolved. CDR3 length: 12 residues. Trimming cost V 7 bases and J 9 bases, with 15 bases left between them. The chain's CDR3 is CASTSSGAAQYF. DNA of the CDR3: TGTGCCAGCACCTCATCAGGTGCGGCCCAGTACTTC.